A selection of T cell receptor beta chains follows, all from one sample in a study of T cells in Graves' hyperthyroidism and ophthalmopathy. TCRdb itself ran the multiplex PCR reads through MiXCR, one entry per CDR3 protein. Here the sample spans more than 550,000 distinct CDR3 sequences, around 15% being singletons. The sample taken for sequencing was blood. The receptor set was obtained from a man aged 50 or older with Graves' hyperthyroidism. CDR3s include the opening cysteine and the closing phenylalanine or tryptophan. D genes are given only for firm matches. Clone size, where shown, is once, few, many, or a class for clones that have expanded.

>.|TRBD2|TRBJ2-5|TRBV20-1
CSALGQSTSGSFPKTQYF
TGCAGTGCCCTGGGACAGTCAACTAGCGGGAGCTTCCCCAAGACCCAGTACTTC
>many|.|TRBJ2-7|TRBV29-1
CSDPGSQKDEQYF
TGCAGCGATCCGGGTTCCCAAAAGGACGAGCAGTACTTC
>many|TRBD1|TRBJ2-5|TRBV29-1
CSVETGELETQYF
TGCAGCGTGGAGACAGGGGAGTTGGAGACCCAGTACTTC
>many|.|TRBJ2-3|TRBV19
CASSISGESTDTQYF
TGTGCCAGTAGTATTTCGGGGGAGAGCACAGATACGCAGTATTTT
>.|.|TRBJ2-3|TRBV20-1
CSARGSRGYTDTQYF
TGCAGTGCTAGGGGCTCCAGGGGTTACACAGATACGCAGTATTTT
>.|.|TRBJ2-1|TRBV29-1
CSVVLSIGGSYNEQFF
TGCAGCGTAGTCCTCAGTATCGGGGGCTCCTACAATGAGCAGTTCTTC
>many|.|TRBJ2-7|TRBV15
CATSRDKGGYEQYF
TGTGCCACCAGCAGAGATAAGGGGGGCTACGAGCAGTACTTC
>many|.|TRBJ1-1|TRBV19
CASSIGLTGFGTEAFF
TGTGCCAGTAGTATAGGCCTGACAGGATTCGGGACTGAAGCTTTCTTT
>many|.|TRBJ1-4|TRBV7-8
CASSLVPDTANEKLFF
TGTGCCAGCAGCTTAGTCCCGGACACTGCTAATGAAAAACTGTTTTTT
>many|TRBD1|TRBJ1-1|TRBV12-3/TRBV12-4
CASSPRTGSAEAFF
TGTGCCAGCAGTCCGCGGACAGGGAGCGCTGAAGCTTTCTTT
>many|TRBD2|TRBJ2-1|TRBV6-2/TRBV6-3
CASSSAGGAYNEQFF
TGTGCCAGCAGCTCGGCGGGAGGAGCCTACAATGAGCAGTTCTTC
>.|TRBD2|TRBJ2-5|TRBV20-1
CSARGGLKETQYF
TGCAGTGCTCGTGGGGGACTAAAAGAGACCCAGTACTTC
>.|TRBD1|TRBJ1-5|TRBV12-3/TRBV12-4
CASSRDRGRHRPQHF
TGTGCCAGCAGCCGGGACAGGGGGCGTCATCGGCCCCAGCATTTT
>many|.|TRBJ1-1|TRBV11-2
CASSWRQPNTEAFF
TGTGCCAGCAGCTGGAGACAGCCTAACACTGAAGCTTTCTTT
>many|.|TRBJ1-2|TRBV20-1
CSALPPPGAYGYTF
TGCAGTGCTCTCCCCCCGCCAGGGGCCTATGGCTACACCTTC
>.|.|TRBJ2-1|TRBV11-3
CASRGQGSANEQFF
TGTGCCAGCCGGGGGCAGGGTAGCGCGAATGAGCAGTTCTTC
>many|TRBD1|TRBJ1-1|TRBV9
CASSGDRGMAFF
TGTGCCAGCAGCGGGGACAGGGGAATGGCTTTCTTT
>few|.|TRBJ2-5|TRBV29-1
CSVVGDEETQYF
TGCAGCGTTGTGGGAGACGAAGAGACCCAGTACTTC